One T cell receptor beta chain is described in this entry. The antigen remains unidentified. These data belong to a study of siplizumab effects on memory and regulatory T cells. Study-wide results and limits: Confirmation that proliferating Tregs from siplizumab cultures had suppressive function was not obtained. A minor share of alloreactive clones matched unstimulated subsets.

Some clones are missing from TCRdb's copy, which holds only in-frame ones; the method was immunoSEQ multiplex PCR. The sample has over 100,000 clones; just under 95% are singletons. Trimming left V 0 bases short and J 6 bases short, with 14 bases between. The CDR3 has 15 amino acids. Germline V gene sequence: CDR1 MNHNS, CDR2 SASEGT. This receptor was taken from a human donor in good health. Material: non-Treg CD4+ T cells sorted from blood. The genes are TRBV6-1 and TRBJ1-2, with D uncertain. The DNA for the CDR3 is TGTGCCAGCAGTGAAGCCACCTATCTGCGGCATGGCTACACCTTC. Translating gives CASSEATYLRHGYTF.